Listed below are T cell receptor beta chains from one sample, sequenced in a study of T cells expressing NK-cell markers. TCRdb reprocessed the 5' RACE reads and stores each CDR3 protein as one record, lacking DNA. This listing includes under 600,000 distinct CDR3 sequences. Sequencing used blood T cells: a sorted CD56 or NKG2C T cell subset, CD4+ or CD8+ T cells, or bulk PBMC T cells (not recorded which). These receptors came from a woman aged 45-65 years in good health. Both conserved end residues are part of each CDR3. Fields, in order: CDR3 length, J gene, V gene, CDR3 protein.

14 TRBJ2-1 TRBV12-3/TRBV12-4 CASSLSGGYNEQFF
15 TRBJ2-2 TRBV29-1 CSSTGTSGITGELFF
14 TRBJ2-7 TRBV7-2 CASTTTSGSYEQYF
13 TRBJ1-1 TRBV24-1 CATSDTPDGEAFF
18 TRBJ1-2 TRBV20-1 CSALHEGQNGVFGYGYTF
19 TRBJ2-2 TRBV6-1 CASSLLPGTSGSMDWELFF
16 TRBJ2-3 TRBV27 CASSRVAGGPTDTQYF
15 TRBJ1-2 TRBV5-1 CASSSQGNEGDGYTF
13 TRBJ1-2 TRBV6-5 CASSPLMGVGYTF
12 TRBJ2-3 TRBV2 CASSADGDTQYF
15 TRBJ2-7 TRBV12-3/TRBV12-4 CASSSTGTAPYEQYF
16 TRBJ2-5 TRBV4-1 CASSRTSGLIQETQYF
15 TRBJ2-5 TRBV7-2 CASSIGQGWRETQYF
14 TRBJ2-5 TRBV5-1 CASSTGSGIETQYF
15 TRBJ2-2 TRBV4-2 CASSQDRLVAGELFF
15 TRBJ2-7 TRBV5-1 CASSLDFAQNYEQYF
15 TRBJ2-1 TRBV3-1 CASSRGQGSINEQFF
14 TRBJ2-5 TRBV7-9 CASSLGQGVETQYF
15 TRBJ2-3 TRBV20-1 CSADRLAGRSDTQYF
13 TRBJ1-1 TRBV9 CASSTDTVGEAFF